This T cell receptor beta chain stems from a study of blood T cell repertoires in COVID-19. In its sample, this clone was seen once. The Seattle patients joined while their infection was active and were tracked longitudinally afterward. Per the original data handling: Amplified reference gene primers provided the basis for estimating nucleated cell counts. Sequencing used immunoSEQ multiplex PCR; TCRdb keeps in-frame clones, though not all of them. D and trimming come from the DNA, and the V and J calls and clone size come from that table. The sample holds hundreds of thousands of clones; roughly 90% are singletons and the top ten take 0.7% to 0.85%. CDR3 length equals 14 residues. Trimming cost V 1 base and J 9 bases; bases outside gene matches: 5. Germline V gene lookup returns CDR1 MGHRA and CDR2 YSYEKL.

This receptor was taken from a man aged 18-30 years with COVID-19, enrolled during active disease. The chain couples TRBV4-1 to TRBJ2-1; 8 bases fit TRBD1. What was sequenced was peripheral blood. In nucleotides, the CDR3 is TGCGCCAGCAGCCAAGGACAGGGGATGTTTGAGCAGTTCTTC. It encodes CASSQGQGMFEQFF.